A selection of T cell receptor beta chains follows, all from one sample in a study of OX40 agonist ivuxolimab in advanced cancers. The assay was immunoSEQ multiplex PCR, and TCRdb's table has in-frame clones only and misses some. The profile shows some 87,000 clones, roughly 88% of them singletons. Here the sequenced sample was CD4+ or CD8+ T cells sorted from blood, taken in a trial of the OX40 agonist ivuxolimab. The receptors stem from an adult with an advanced solid tumor such as melanoma, head and neck, liver or kidney cancer. Each CDR3 is given with its conserved first and last residue. The D gene is left open where the match is weak. Rows give clone size only sometimes, using once, few, many, or a class for an expanded clone.

d_call,v_call,clone_size,j_call,cdr3_aa,cdr3_nt
TRBD1,TRBV5-4,NA,TRBJ2-1,CASRAGTGGSNEQFF,TGTGCCAGCAGAGCCGGGACAGGGGGGAGCAATGAGCAGTTCTTC
TRBD1,TRBV5-1,once,TRBJ2-7,CASNLQGRPVDEQYF,TGCGCCAGCAACCTACAGGGGCGACCCGTGGACGAGCAGTACTTC
TRBD2,TRBV7-3,NA,TRBJ2-1,CASSLIAGGPMQFF,TGTGCCAGCAGCTTAATAGCGGGAGGGCCAATGCAGTTCTTC
NA,TRBV10-3,NA,TRBJ2-3,CAISGQPSTDTQYF,TGTGCCATCAGTGGACAGCCTAGCACAGATACGCAGTATTTT
NA,TRBV27,few,TRBJ1-2,CASSANNYGYTF,TGTGCCAGCAGTGCAAATAACTATGGCTACACCTTC
NA,TRBV18,NA,TRBJ1-1,CASSPTENTEAFF,TGTGCCAGCTCACCGACAGAGAACACTGAAGCTTTCTTT
NA,TRBV10-3,once,TRBJ1-1,CATHPIDPGTDTEAFF,TGTGCCACCCACCCCATAGACCCAGGGACGGACACTGAAGCTTTCTTT
TRBD2,TRBV6-1,NA,TRBJ2-3,CASSEGIAGTTQYF,TGTGCCAGCAGTGAAGGAATAGCGGGAACTACGCAGTATTTT
NA,TRBV15,NA,TRBJ1-2,CATSSQYRAYTF,TGTGCCACCAGCAGTCAATACAGGGCCTACACCTTC
NA,TRBV7-3,once,TRBJ2-1,CASSLTPRGSLHEQFF,TGTGCCAGCAGCTTAACTCCGCGGGGTAGCCTGCATGAGCAGTTCTTC
NA,TRBV27,NA,TRBJ2-7,CASSYRPDGEQYF,TGTGCCAGCAGCTATAGGCCTGACGGCGAGCAGTACTTC
TRBD2,TRBV6-5,NA,TRBJ2-7,CASSYSSGRALYEQYF,TGTGCCAGCAGTTACTCTAGCGGGAGGGCTCTCTACGAGCAGTACTTC
TRBD1,TRBV19,NA,TRBJ1-2,CASSSNRGLGYGYTF,TGTGCCAGTAGTTCGAACAGGGGGTTAGGCTATGGCTACACCTTC
NA,TRBV7-2,NA,TRBJ1-2,CASSLVRSGYGYTF,TGTGCCAGCAGCTTAGTTCGGTCGGGCTATGGCTACACCTTC
TRBD1,TRBV14,NA,TRBJ1-1,CASSQVVGTGTAFF,TGTGCCAGCAGCCAAGTTGTAGGGACAGGGACGGCTTTCTTT
NA,TRBV5-1,NA,TRBJ2-1,CASSLRQGEGEQFF,TGCGCCAGCAGCTTGAGGCAGGGAGAGGGTGAGCAGTTCTTC
TRBD1,TRBV29-1,NA,TRBJ2-5,CSARSTGGSGPETQYF,TGCAGCGCTAGATCGACAGGGGGATCGGGCCCAGAGACCCAGTACTTC
NA,TRBV5-6,once,TRBJ1-2,CASSNGPGQIF,TGTGCCAGCAGCAACGGGCCGGGACAAATCTTC
NA,TRBV18,NA,TRBJ2-3,CASSPRGSTDTQYF,TGTGCCAGCTCACCACGAGGGAGCACAGATACGCAGTATTTT
TRBD1,TRBV11-3,NA,TRBJ2-2,CASSLEGGITGELFF,TGTGCCAGCAGCTTAGAAGGGGGCATCACCGGGGAGCTGTTTTTT
NA,TRBV15,NA,TRBJ2-1,CATSSSSVGAENEQFF,TGTGCCACCAGCAGCTCCTCCGTAGGGGCAGAGAATGAGCAGTTCTTC
TRBD1,TRBV4-2,NA,TRBJ1-5,CASSQGTGFLQPQHF,TGTGCCAGCAGCCAAGGGACAGGGTTTTTGCAGCCCCAGCATTTT
TRBD1,TRBV18,NA,TRBJ2-1,CASSPRGPGTGSYNEQFF,TGTGCCAGCTCACCACGTGGGCCCGGGACAGGGTCCTACAATGAGCAGTTCTTC
NA,TRBV5-5,NA,TRBJ1-5,CASSLDSSSSNQPQHF,TGTGCCAGCAGCTTGGACAGTTCTTCTAGCAATCAGCCCCAGCATTTT
TRBD1,TRBV19,NA,TRBJ1-5,CASSTKHRGSNQPQHF,TGTGCCAGTAGTACAAAGCACAGGGGTAGCAATCAGCCCCAGCATTTT
NA,TRBV5-1,NA,TRBJ2-7,CASRWDNIWVEQYF,TGCGCCAGCCGTTGGGACAACATCTGGGTCGAGCAGTACTTC
NA,TRBV21-1,once,TRBJ2-2,CASSPRGLENTGELFF,TGTGCCAGCAGCCCACGGGGACTGGAGAACACCGGGGAGCTGTTTTTT
TRBD1,TRBV28,NA,TRBJ1-2,CASMHDRGVNYGYTF,TGTGCCAGCATGCATGACAGGGGAGTAAACTATGGCTACACCTTC
NA,TRBV7-2,NA,TRBJ2-5,CASSPNQGAQETQYF,TGTGCCAGCAGCCCCAACCAAGGAGCTCAAGAGACCCAGTACTTC
NA,TRBV28,medium-sized,TRBJ2-5,CARQVDETQYF,TGTGCCCGACAGGTTGATGAGACCCAGTACTTC
NA,TRBV6-5,NA,TRBJ2-7,CASRPGLFGYEQYF,TGTGCCAGCAGACCTGGACTCTTCGGCTACGAGCAGTACTTC
TRBD1,TRBV7-7,NA,TRBJ2-3,CASSLGGRVSTDTQYF,TGTGCTAGCAGCTTAGGGGGCAGGGTCAGCACAGATACGCAGTATTTT
NA,TRBV6-4,NA,TRBJ1-5,CAGCAVSNQPQHF,TGTGCCGGTTGTGCGGTTAGCAATCAGCCCCAGCATTTT
NA,TRBV9,NA,TRBJ2-5,CASSAAGGIWETQYF,TGTGCCAGCAGCGCCGCTGGGGGAATTTGGGAGACCCAGTACTTC
TRBD2,TRBV9,NA,TRBJ2-1,CASSVLGLANNEQFF,TGTGCCAGCAGCGTATTAGGACTAGCGAACAATGAGCAGTTCTTC
TRBD2,TRBV7-2,NA,TRBJ2-7,CASSPHARGDTEQYF,TGTGCCAGCAGCCCCCATGCACGGGGGGATACCGAGCAGTACTTC
NA,TRBV7-2,NA,TRBJ2-7,CASSPYGAVPPYEQYF,TGTGCCAGCAGCCCTTACGGGGCAGTACCCCCCTACGAGCAGTACTTC
TRBD1,TRBV5-4,NA,TRBJ1-2,CASSLDRGYGYTF,TGTGCCAGCAGCTTGGACAGGGGATACGGCTACACCTTC
NA,TRBV27,NA,TRBJ1-2,CASSLKTERGYGYTF,TGTGCCAGCAGTTTAAAAACGGAGCGCGGCTATGGCTACACCTTC
NA,TRBV30,NA,TRBJ2-6,CAWRRGRTRSGANVLTF,TGTGCCTGGAGACGGGGGAGGACGAGATCTGGGGCCAACGTCCTGACTTTC
NA,TRBV9,once,TRBJ2-1,CASSVADGQGVGEQFF,TGTGCCAGCAGCGTAGCTGACGGACAAGGAGTAGGTGAGCAGTTCTTC
NA,TRBV6-1,once,TRBJ2-3,CASKSGSTDTQYF,TGTGCCAGCAAAAGCGGGAGCACAGATACGCAGTATTTT
TRBD2,TRBV18,once,TRBJ2-1,CASSRVSLAGGRNNEQFF,TGTGCCAGCTCACGTGTTTCACTAGCGGGAGGGCGGAACAATGAGCAGTTCTTC
NA,TRBV6-5,NA,TRBJ2-1,CASSRTEYNEQFF,TGTGCCAGTTCTAGAACAGAATACAATGAGCAGTTCTTC
TRBD2,TRBV6-9,NA,TRBJ2-3,CASSPSGTSGGSTDTQYF,TGTGCCAGCAGTCCTTCCGGGACTAGCGGGGGTAGCACAGATACGCAGTATTTT
TRBD2,TRBV5-5,NA,TRBJ2-7,CASSGTSGSYVQYF,TGTGCCAGCAGCGGGACTAGCGGATCCTACGTGCAGTACTTC
NA,TRBV6-1,once,TRBJ2-5,CASSGTWRGETQYF,TGTGCCAGCAGTGGGACCTGGAGGGGGGAGACCCAGTACTTC
NA,TRBV11-3,NA,TRBJ1-1,CASSLVGPYTEAFF,TGTGCCAGCAGCTTGGTGGGACCGTACACTGAAGCTTTCTTT
NA,TRBV15,NA,TRBJ1-5,CATSRGWPGSNQPQHF,TGTGCCACCAGCAGAGGTTGGCCAGGGAGCAATCAGCCCCAGCATTTT
NA,TRBV6-6,NA,TRBJ2-1,CASSPQFLNEQFF,TGTGCCAGCAGTCCGCAGTTCCTGAATGAGCAGTTCTTC
NA,TRBV6-5,once,TRBJ2-5,CASSLGGWETQYF,TGTGCCAGCAGTTTAGGGGGTTGGGAGACCCAGTACTTC
NA,TRBV5-6,NA,TRBJ2-5,CASLSGQGGGWETQYF,TGTGCCAGCCTCAGTGGGCAGGGAGGGGGCTGGGAGACCCAGTACTTC
NA,TRBV28,NA,TRBJ2-5,CASGEFAGGGGETQYF,TGTGCCAGCGGAGAATTTGCAGGGGGCGGGGGAGAGACCCAGTACTTC
TRBD1,TRBV10-1,NA,TRBJ1-4,CAGYGTGGRTNEKLFF,TGCGCCGGCTATGGAACAGGGGGTCGGACTAATGAAAAACTGTTTTTT